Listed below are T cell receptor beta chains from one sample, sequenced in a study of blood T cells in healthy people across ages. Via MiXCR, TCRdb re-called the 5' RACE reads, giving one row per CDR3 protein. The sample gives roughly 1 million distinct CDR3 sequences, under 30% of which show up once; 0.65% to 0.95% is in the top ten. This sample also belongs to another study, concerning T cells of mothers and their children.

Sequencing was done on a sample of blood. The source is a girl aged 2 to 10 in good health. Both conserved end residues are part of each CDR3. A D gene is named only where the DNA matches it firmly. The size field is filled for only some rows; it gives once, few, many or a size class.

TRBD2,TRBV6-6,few,CASRRSHSGSYNEQFF
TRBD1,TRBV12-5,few,CASGLVARGLRVGNSNQPQHF
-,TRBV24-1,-,CATSDFDVGVNEQFF
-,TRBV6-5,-,CASRPQESGYTF
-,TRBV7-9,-,CASSLDLSSLKNLEAFF
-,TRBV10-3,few,CAISEFDGAAEQYF
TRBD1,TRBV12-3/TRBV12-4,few,CASRLRQGLGYTF
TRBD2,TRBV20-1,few,CSAREILAGGPRGFF
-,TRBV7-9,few,CASSLASGGGPDTQYF
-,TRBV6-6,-,CASSYLDAGDQQAFF
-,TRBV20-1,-,CSAPYGYTF
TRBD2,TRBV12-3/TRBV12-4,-,CASSALTSGPTSDTQYF
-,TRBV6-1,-,CASSLAETDPSGNTIYF
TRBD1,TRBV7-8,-,CASSSNRGAEKPFF
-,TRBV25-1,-,CASSFTARYEQYF
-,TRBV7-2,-,CASRYSHQDGYTF
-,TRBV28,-,CASSPSRDGETQYF
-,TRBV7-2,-,CASSLSQVTFTEAFF
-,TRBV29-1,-,CSVAQGMGEKLFF
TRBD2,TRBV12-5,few,CASGLPPASGGRDEQFF
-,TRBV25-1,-,CASGRDNSPLHF
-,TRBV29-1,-,CSVDVGDPPYEQYF
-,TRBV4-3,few,CASSQDGPGAYNEQFF
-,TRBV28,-,CASSLWQRDQGETQYF
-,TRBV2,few,CASSMVTYEQYF
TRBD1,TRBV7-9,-,CASRTPQGEAEAFF
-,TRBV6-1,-,CASTGTTYSNYEQYF
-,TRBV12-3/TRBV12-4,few,CASSLILGSPGNTIYF
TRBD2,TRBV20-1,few,CSASSSGILYEQYF
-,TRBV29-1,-,CSVSLGPSSYEQYF
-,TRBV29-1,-,CSVVAASYEQYF
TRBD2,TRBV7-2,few,CASSLDGRADGELFF
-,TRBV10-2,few,CASSPVLLAGDGYTF
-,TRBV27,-,CASSPIAETSTDTQYF
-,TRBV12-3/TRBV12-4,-,CASSLGQEQYF
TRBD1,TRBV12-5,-,CASGLGQGSAPETQHF
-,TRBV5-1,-,CASSLVFGGNEKLFF
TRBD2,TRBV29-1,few,CSVGGGLALFSEQFF
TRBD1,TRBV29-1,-,CSVRQGGGNTEAFF
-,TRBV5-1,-,CASSLNAGLPTDTQYF
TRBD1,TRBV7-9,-,CASSWTGGHNEQFF
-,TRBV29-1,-,CSVQDPDGYTF
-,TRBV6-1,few,CASSEAAGAGYTF
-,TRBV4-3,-,CASSQDSGGLTGNTIYF
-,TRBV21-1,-,CASSPETKKSYEQYF
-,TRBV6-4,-,CASSVDPNLLPSNQPQHF
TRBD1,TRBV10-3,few,CATETTGVNNQFF
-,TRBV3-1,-,CASSPRVGTPRSSTGELFF
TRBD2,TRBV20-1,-,CSVRGTGGYQETQYF
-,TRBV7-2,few,CASSLMPVPYEQYF
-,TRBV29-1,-,CSVEPGLGPYNERFF
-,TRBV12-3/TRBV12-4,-,CASSTGGKYNEQFF
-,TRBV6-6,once,CASSYRVTEQFF
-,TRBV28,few,CATHGGNQPQHF
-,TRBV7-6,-,CASSPGSVTDYEQYF
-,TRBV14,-,CASSLPETNQPQHF
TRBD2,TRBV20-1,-,CSATTSGGADTQYF